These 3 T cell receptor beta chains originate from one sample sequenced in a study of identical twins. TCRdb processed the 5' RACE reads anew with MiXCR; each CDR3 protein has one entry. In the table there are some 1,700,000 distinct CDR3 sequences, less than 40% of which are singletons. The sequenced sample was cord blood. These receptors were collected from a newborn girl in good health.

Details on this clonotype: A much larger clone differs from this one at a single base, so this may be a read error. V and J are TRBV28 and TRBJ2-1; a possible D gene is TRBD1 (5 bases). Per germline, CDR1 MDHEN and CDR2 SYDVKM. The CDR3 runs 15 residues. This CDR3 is CASSLADIGNNERFF. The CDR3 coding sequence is TGTGCCAGCAGTTTAGCGGACATAGGTAACAATGAGCGGTTCTTC. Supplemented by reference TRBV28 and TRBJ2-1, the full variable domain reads DVKVTQSSRYLVKRTGEKVFLECVQDMDHENMFWYRQDPGLGLRLIYFSYDVKMKEKGDIPEGYSVSREKKERFSLILESASTNQTSMYLCASSLADIGNNERFFGPGTRLTVL.

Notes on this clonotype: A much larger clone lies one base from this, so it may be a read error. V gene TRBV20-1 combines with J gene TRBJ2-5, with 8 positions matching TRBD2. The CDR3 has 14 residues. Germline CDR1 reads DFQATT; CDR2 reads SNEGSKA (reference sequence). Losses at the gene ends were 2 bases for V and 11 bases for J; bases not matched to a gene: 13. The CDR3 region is CSARRSGLVDEQYF. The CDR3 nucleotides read TGCAGTGCTAGAAGGTCGGGACTAGTCGATGAGCAGTACTTC.

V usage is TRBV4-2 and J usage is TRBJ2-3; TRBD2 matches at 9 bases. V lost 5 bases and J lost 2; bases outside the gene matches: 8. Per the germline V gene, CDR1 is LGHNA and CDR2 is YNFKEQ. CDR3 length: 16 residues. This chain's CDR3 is CASSSSRTSVTDTQYF. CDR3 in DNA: TGTGCCAGCAGCAGCTCTAGGACTAGCGTCACAGATACGCAGTATTTT.